Below, 24 T cell receptor beta chains from the same sample are listed, as sequenced in a study of identifying expanded T cells in peripheral blood. The method was immunoSEQ multiplex PCR; TCRdb's version includes in-frame clones alone and lacks a portion of them. The sample has about 90,000 clones; around 85% are singletons. What was sequenced was blood. Receptors were obtained from a person aged 18 to 70 in good health.

The V call is TRBV7-8, the J call TRBJ1-1; D not certain. CDR1 SGHVS and CDR2 FQNEAQ come from the germline V gene. Trimming took 6 bases from V and 0 from J, leaving 14 bases between them. The CDR3 covers 15 residues. CDR3 bases: TGTGCCAGCAGTCCTCAGAGGGCACTGAACACTGAAGCTTTCTTT. Encoded protein: CASSPQRALNTEAFF.

The chain is built from TRBV7-2 and TRBJ2-1; D is possibly TRBD1 or TRBD2 (6 bases each). Germline CDR1 reads SGHTA; CDR2 reads FQGNSA. The ends were cut back, 7 bases at V and 1 base at J, with 17 bases in the middle. CDR3 size: 16 residues. The CDR3 here is CASKKLGGDSYNEQFF. The CDR3 DNA reads TGTGCCAGCAAGAAACTCGGGGGCGATTCCTACAATGAGCAGTTCTTC. The full variable domain, completed using reference TRBV7-2 and TRBJ2-1, is GAGVSQSPSNKVTEKGKDVELRCDPISGHTALYWYRQSLGQGLEFLIYFQGNSAPDKSGLPSDRFSAERTGGSVSTLTIQRTQQEDSAVYLCASKKLGGDSYNEQFFGPGTRLTVL.

The V call is TRBV9, the J call TRBJ1-2, with D unclear. The length of the CDR3 is 12 residues. The V and J ends lost 7 bases and 8 bases respectively, with 15 bases between them. Germline V gene sequence: CDR1 SGDLS, CDR2 YYNGEE. For the CDR3, the DNA is TGTGCCAGCGGAGGGATTGCGGGAGGCTACACCTTC. Amino acids: CASGGIAGGYTF.

This chain uses TRBV7-6 with TRBJ2-2; D may be TRBD1 or TRBD2 (5 bases each). V was clipped by 4 bases and J by 6 bases, with 12 bases between them. The length of the CDR3 is 14 residues. Looked up from germline, CDR1 is SGHVS and CDR2 is FNYEAQ. CDR3 sequence reads: CASSSGARSGELFF. For the CDR3, the DNA is TGTGCCAGCAGCTCCGGGGCAAGATCCGGGGAGCTGTTTTTT.

This clone was observed once. The chain couples TRBV5-6 to TRBJ1-1; TRBD1 is a possible D gene (5 bases). Germline V gene sequence: CDR1 SGHDT, CDR2 YYEEEE. The V end was cut by 3 bases, the J end by 1 base, with 10 bases between. The CDR3 runs to 14 residues. The CDR3 DNA reads as TGTGCCAGCAGCTCCGGGACGGGGAACACTGAAGCTTTCTTT. Residues: CASSSGTGNTEAFF.

The rearrangement uses TRBV11-1 and TRBJ1-4; D gene unclear. Germline values: CDR1 SGHAT, CDR2 FQDESV (reference sequence). The CDR3 length is 15 residues. V was clipped by 1 base and J by 0 bases, with 6 bases between them. In nucleotides, the CDR3 is TGTGCCAGCAGCTTAGAGCGAACAACTAATGAAAAACTGTTTTTT. Protein: CASSLERTTNEKLFF.

There are a few counts of this clone. The J gene is TRBJ1-1, the V gene TRBV29-1; D possibly corresponds to TRBD1 (5 bases). From germline, CDR1 is SQVTM and CDR2 ANQGSEA. V lost 4 bases and J lost 4, with 28 bases in between. This CDR3 has 18 residues. The CDR3 spells CSVAGTTYLMNDGTEAFF. DNA of the CDR3: TGCAGCGTTGCGGGGACGACTTACCTCATGAATGACGGCACTGAAGCTTTCTTT.

The chain recombines TRBV7-9 with TRBJ2-7; weak D call: TRBD2 (5 bases). This CDR3 spans 13 amino acids. V was shortened by 6 bases and J by 7 bases, with 16 bases between the two germline ends. CDR1 and CDR2 from the germline V gene are SEHNR and FQNEAQ (reference sequence). The CDR3 DNA is TGTGCCAGCAGTTATCCCACCCCGGGAGAGCAGTACTTC. It specifies CASSYPTPGEQYF.

The V and J genes are TRBV7-8 and TRBJ1-6; D is perhaps TRBD1 (5 bases). Germline CDR1 and CDR2: SGHVS and FQNEAQ. V was clipped by 4 bases and J by 10 bases, with 14 bases between them. The length of the CDR3 is 14 residues. CDR3 protein: CASSYGGGDSPLHF. The CDR3, as DNA: TGTGCCAGCAGCTACGGTGGGGGAGACTCACCCCTCCACTTT.

The chain carries TRBV30 and TRBJ1-3; weak D call: TRBD1 (6 bases). V gave up 2 bases and J gave up 8 bases, with 10 bases separating them. Germline V lookup: CDR1 GTSNPN, CDR2 SVGIG (reference sequence). CDR3 length: 12 residues. The CDR3 DNA follows: TGTGCCTGGAGTACAGGGAGTGACACCATATATTTT. Translation gives CAWSTGSDTIYF. Variable domain in full (rest from reference TRBV30 and TRBJ1-3): SQTIHQWPATLVQPVGSPLSLECTVEGTSNPNLYWYRQAAGRGLQLLFYSVGIGQISSEVPQNLSASRPQDRQFILSSKKLLLSDSGFYLCAWSTGSDTIYFGEGSWLTVV.

The V call is TRBV5-1, the J call TRBJ1-3; a possible D gene is TRBD1 (6 bases). There are 18 residues in the CDR3. Trimming cost V 6 bases and J 4 bases, with 26 bases left between them. The germline V gene encodes CDR1 SGHRS and CDR2 YFSETQ. CDR3 sequence: CASKSGPDRVRAGNTIYF. In DNA, the CDR3 is TGCGCCAGCAAATCCGGCCCGGACAGAGTTAGGGCGGGAAACACCATATATTTT.

The chain uses TRBV11-2 and TRBJ2-2; 9 bases match TRBD1. The V gene's germline CDR1 is SGHAT and CDR2 FQNNGV. With V trimmed by 1 base and J by 5 bases, 8 bases remained unmatched. There are 17 residues in the CDR3. Here the CDR3 DNA reads TGTGCCAGCAGCTTAGGGTTTGGGACAGGGTATACCGGGGAGCTGTTTTTT. Translating gives CASSLGFGTGYTGELFF.

This chain joins TRBV6-5 and TRBJ1-5, with 7 bases that match TRBD1. V shed 6 bases and J 7 bases; nucleotides not matched to a gene: 6. The germline V gene has CDR1 MNHEY and CDR2 SVGAGI. The CDR3 extends over 13 amino acids. The CDR3 bases are TGTGCCAGCAGCTCGACAGGGACACAGCCCCAGCATTTT. It specifies CASSSTGTQPQHF.

This chain joins TRBV29-1 and TRBJ2-1; 15 bases are shared with TRBD2. The ends lost 7 bases at V and 10 bases at J; junction bases unmatched: 8. This CDR3 spans 14 amino acids. Germline CDR1 is SQVTM and CDR2 is ANQGSEA. The CDR3 nucleotides are TGCAGCGCTTGGACTAGCGGGGGGGCAGGGGAGCAGTTCTTC. Translation gives CSAWTSGGAGEQFF.

The chain recombines TRBV6-5 with TRBJ2-4; 7 positions match TRBD2. The V gene end was trimmed by 4 bases and the J gene end by 7 bases; junction bases not matched to a gene: 7. There are 14 residues in the CDR3. The germline CDR1 and CDR2 sequences are MNHEY and SVGAGI. CDR3 loop: CASSSMGGSNIQYF. For the CDR3, the DNA is TGTGCCAGCAGTTCTATGGGGGGGAGTAACATTCAGTACTTC.

The table lists this clone with a count of one. The chain carries TRBV6-5 and TRBJ1-1, with D possibly TRBD1 on 5 matching bases. The CDR3 consists of 10 residues. Trimming pared 8 bases from V and 8 bases from J, leaving 9 bases between. Germline CDR1 reads MNHEY; CDR2 reads SVGAGI. The CDR3 sequence is CASGYREAFF. Written as DNA, the CDR3 is TGTGCCAGCGGATACAGGGAAGCTTTCTTT.

The V call is TRBV5-4, the J call TRBJ1-5, with TRBD1 matching 7 bases. The germline gives CDR1 SGHNT, CDR2 YYREEE (reference sequence). Unmatched junction bases numbered 3, after V lost 4 bases and J lost 2 bases. This CDR3 is built from 14 residues. CDR3: CASSEGTGNQPQHF. For the CDR3, the DNA is TGTGCCAGCAGCGAAGGGACAGGCAATCAGCCCCAGCATTTT.

This clone occurred once. This rearrangement joins TRBV5-8 to TRBJ1-2, with unresolved D. The CDR3 consists of 13 residues. Germline V lookup: CDR1 SGHTS, CDR2 YDEGEE. The V end lost 4 bases, the J end lost 5 bases, and 12 bases lay between the germline ends. CDR3 in DNA: TGTGCCAGCAGCCCGGTTGCGGAGTATGGCTACACCTTC. The encoded protein is CASSPVAEYGYTF.

The table lists this clone with a count of one. V and J are TRBV6-6 and TRBJ1-2, with D possibly matching TRBD1 (5 bases). Per the germline V gene, CDR1 is MNHNY and CDR2 is SVGAGI (reference sequence). The germline V and J ends were trimmed by 5 bases and 8 bases, with 15 bases remaining between them. The CDR3 covers 13 residues. CDR3 in amino acids: CASSPPAGVGYTF. Here the CDR3 DNA reads TGTGCCAGCAGTCCCCCGGCGGGGGTGGGCTACACCTTC.

V gene TRBV7-2 combines with J gene TRBJ2-5, with TRBD2 matching 11 bases. The CDR3 is 14 amino acids. V shed 5 bases, J shed 5 bases, and the junction held 4 bases outside the gene matches. Germline V gene sequence: CDR1 SGHTA, CDR2 FQGNSA. The chain's CDR3 is CASSPRTSGETQYF. CDR3 bases: TGTGCCAGCAGCCCGAGGACTAGCGGGGAGACCCAGTACTTC.

V usage is TRBV6-5 and J usage is TRBJ1-1, with D hard to call. The CDR3 extends over 16 amino acids. Trimming cost V 0 bases and J 4 bases, with 15 bases left between them. Germline CDR1 is MNHEY and CDR2 is SVGAGI. CDR3 in amino acids: CASSYSINWRSTEAFF. DNA for the CDR3: TGTGCCAGCAGTTACTCGATTAACTGGCGGAGCACTGAAGCTTTCTTT.

V and J are TRBV5-1 and TRBJ2-6; no reliable D call. This CDR3 is built from 16 residues. CDR1 SGHRS and CDR2 YFSETQ come from the germline V gene. V lost 4 bases and J 2 bases, leaving 13 bases between the germline ends. CDR3 loop: CASSRTTVAGANVLTF. The DNA for the CDR3 is TGCGCCAGCAGCAGAACAACAGTGGCTGGGGCCAACGTCCTGACTTTC.

This chain connects TRBV2 to TRBJ2-6, with 9 nucleotides matching TRBD1. V shed 6 bases, J shed 3 bases, and the junction held 15 bases outside the gene matches. This CDR3 has 19 amino acids. In germline, CDR1 is SNHLY, CDR2 FYNNEI. The CDR3: CASRWGQGRGLRGANVLTF. CDR3 DNA sequence: TGTGCCAGCAGGTGGGGACAGGGTAGAGGGTTACGTGGGGCCAACGTCCTGACTTTC.

V is TRBV4-1 and J is TRBJ1-2; 8 bases are a match to TRBD1. V shed 2 bases, J shed 6 bases, and the junction held 11 bases outside the gene matches. CDR1 and CDR2 from the germline V gene are MGHRA and YSYEKL. CDR3 length equals 16 residues. As DNA, the CDR3 is TGCGCCAGCAGCCAACCAGGACAGGGATTATTCGATGGCTACACCTTC. It codes for CASSQPGQGLFDGYTF.